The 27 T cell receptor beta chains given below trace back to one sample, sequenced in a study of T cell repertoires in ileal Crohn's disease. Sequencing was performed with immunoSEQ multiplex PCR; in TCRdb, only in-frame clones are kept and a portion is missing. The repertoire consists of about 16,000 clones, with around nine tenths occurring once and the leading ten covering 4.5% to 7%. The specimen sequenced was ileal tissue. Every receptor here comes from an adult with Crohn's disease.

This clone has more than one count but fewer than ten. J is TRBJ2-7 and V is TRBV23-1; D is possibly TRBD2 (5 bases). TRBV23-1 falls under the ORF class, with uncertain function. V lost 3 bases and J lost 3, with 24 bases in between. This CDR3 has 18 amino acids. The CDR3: CASSHSLAGELVGYEQYF. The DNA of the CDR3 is TGCGCCAGCAGTCATTCTCTAGCTGGGGAACTAGTGGGCTACGAGCAGTACTTC.

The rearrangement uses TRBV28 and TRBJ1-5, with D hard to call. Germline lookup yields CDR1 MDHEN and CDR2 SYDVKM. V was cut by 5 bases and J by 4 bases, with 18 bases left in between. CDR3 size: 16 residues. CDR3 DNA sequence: TGTGCCAGCAGTGAACCCGGGAGGAACGAAAATCAGCCCCAGCATTTT. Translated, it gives CASSEPGRNENQPQHF. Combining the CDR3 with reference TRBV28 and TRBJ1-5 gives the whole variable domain DVKVTQSSRYLVKRTGEKVFLECVQDMDHENMFWYRQDPGLGLRLIYFSYDVKMKEKGDIPEGYSVSREKKERFSLILESASTNQTSMYLCASSEPGRNENQPQHFGDGTRLSIL.

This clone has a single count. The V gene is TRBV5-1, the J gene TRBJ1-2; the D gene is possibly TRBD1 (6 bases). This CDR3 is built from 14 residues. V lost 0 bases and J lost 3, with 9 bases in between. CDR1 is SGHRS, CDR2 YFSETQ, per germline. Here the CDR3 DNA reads TGCGCCAGCAGCTTGGACAGGGACCACTATGGCTACACCTTC. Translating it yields CASSLDRDHYGYTF.

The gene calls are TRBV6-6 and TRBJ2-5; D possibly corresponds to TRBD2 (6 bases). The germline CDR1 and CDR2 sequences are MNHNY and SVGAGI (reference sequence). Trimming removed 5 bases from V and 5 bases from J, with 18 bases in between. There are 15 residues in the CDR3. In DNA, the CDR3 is TGTGCCAGCAGTACCCTTCGCGGGACTTGGGAGACCCAGTACTTC. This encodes CASSTLRGTWETQYF.

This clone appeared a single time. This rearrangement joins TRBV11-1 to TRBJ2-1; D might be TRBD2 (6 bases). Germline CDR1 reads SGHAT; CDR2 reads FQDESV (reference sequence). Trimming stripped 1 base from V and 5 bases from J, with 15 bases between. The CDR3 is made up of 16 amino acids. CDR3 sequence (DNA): TGTGCCAGCAGCTTAGGAAGCGGAGGGACTGACAATGAGCAGTTCTTC. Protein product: CASSLGSGGTDNEQFF.

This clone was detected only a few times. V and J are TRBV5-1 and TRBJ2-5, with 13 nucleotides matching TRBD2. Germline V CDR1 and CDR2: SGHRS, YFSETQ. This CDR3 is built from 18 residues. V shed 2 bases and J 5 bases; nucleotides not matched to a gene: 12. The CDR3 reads CASSFRWTSGSEVETQYF. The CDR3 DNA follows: TGCGCCAGCAGCTTTAGATGGACTAGCGGGAGCGAGGTGGAGACCCAGTACTTC.

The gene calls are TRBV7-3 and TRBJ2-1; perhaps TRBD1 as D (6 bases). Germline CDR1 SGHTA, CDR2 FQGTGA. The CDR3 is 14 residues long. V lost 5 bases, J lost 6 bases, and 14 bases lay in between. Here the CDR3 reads CASSVDRYRNEQFF. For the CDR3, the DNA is TGTGCCAGCAGCGTAGACAGGTATCGCAATGAGCAGTTCTTC.

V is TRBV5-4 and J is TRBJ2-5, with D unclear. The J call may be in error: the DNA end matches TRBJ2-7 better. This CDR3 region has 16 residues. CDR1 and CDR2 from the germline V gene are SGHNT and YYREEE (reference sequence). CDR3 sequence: CASRSLGLWDSYEQYF. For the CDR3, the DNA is TGTGCCAGCAGGTCTTTGGGTCTATGGGACTCCTACGAGCAGTACTTC.

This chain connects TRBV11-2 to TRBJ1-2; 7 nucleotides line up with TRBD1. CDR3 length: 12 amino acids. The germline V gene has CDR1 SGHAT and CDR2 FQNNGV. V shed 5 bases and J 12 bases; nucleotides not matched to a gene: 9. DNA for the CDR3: TGTGCCAGCAGCCTACAAACAGGGGCAGACACCTTC. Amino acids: CASSLQTGADTF.

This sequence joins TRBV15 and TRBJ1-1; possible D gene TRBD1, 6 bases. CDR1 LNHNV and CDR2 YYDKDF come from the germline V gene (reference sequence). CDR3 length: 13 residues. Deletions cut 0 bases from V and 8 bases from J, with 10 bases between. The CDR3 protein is CATSRDGGAEAFF. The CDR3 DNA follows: TGTGCCACCAGCAGAGATGGGGGGGCGGAAGCTTTCTTT. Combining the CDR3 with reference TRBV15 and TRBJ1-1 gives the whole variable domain DAMVIQNPRYQVTQFGKPVTLSCSQTLNHNVMYWYQQKSSQAPKLLFHYYDKDFNNEADTPDNFQSRRPNTSFCFLDIRSPGLGDTAMYLCATSRDGGAEAFFGQGTRLTVV.

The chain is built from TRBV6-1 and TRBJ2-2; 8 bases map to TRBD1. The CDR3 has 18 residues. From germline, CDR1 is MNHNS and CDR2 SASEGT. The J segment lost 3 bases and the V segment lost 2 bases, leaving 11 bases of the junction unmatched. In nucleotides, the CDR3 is TGTGCCAGCAGTGAAAAGGTCAGGGGGCGTTTCGACACCGGGGAGCTGTTTTTT. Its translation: CASSEKVRGRFDTGELFF.

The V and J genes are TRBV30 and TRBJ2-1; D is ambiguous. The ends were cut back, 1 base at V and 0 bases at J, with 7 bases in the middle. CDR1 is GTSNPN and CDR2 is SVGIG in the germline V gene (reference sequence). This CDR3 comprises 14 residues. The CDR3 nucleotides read TGTGCCTGGAGTGCCGAGAACTCCTACAATGAGCAGTTCTTC. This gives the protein CAWSAENSYNEQFF.

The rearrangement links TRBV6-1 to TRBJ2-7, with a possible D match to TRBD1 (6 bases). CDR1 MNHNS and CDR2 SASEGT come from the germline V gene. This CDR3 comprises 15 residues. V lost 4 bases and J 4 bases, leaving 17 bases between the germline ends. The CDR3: CASSATSGGPYEQYF. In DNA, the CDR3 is TGTGCCAGCAGTGCGACGAGTGGGGGCCCTTACGAGCAGTACTTC.

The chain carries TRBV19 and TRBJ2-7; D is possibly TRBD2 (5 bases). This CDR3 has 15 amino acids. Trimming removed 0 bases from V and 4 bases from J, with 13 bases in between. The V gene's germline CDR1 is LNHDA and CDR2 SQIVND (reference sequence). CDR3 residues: CASSIEGSGLYEQYF. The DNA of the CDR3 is TGTGCCAGTAGTATAGAAGGAAGCGGCCTATACGAGCAGTACTTC.

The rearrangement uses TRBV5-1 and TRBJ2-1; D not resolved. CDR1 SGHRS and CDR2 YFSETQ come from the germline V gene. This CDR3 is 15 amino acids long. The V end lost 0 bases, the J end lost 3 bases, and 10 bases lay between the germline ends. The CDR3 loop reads CASSLDGALYNEQFF. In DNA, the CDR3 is TGCGCCAGCAGCTTGGACGGTGCCCTCTACAATGAGCAGTTCTTC.

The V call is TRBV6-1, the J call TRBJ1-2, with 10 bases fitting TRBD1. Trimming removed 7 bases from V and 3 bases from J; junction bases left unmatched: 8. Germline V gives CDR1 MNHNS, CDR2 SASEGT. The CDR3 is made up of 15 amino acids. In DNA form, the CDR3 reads TGTGCCAGCACCCCGGGACAGGGGACCCACTATGGCTACACCTTC. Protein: CASTPGQGTHYGYTF.

CDR3 loop: CASSPHREAFF. In DNA form, the CDR3 reads TGTGCCAGCAGCCCGCACAGGGAGGCTTTCTTT. The rearrangement uses TRBV11-2 and TRBJ1-1, with a weak D call TRBD1 (6 bases). CDR1 and CDR2 from the germline V gene are SGHAT and FQNNGV. The CDR3 is 11 amino acids. Between the trimmed V and J ends, which lost 5 bases and 11 bases, there was a span of 12 bases.

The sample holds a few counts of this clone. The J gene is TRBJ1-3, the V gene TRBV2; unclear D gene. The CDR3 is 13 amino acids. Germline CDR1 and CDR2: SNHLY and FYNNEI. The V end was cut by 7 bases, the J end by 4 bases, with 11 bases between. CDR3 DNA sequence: TGTGCCAGCACTATGAGATCCGGAAACACCATATATTTT. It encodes CASTMRSGNTIYF. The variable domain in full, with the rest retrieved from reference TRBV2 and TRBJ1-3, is EPEVTQTPSHQVTQMGQEVILRCVPISNHLYFYWYRQILGQKVEFLVSFYNNEISEKSEIFDDQFSVERPDGSNFTLKIRSTKLEDSAMYFCASTMRSGNTIYFGEGSWLTVV.

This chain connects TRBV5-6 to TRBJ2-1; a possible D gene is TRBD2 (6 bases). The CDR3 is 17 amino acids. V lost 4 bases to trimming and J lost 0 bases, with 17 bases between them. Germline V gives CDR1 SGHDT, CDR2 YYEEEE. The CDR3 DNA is TGTGCCAGCAGCCCGGTGTGGAGGGGCAGCTCCTACAATGAGCAGTTCTTC. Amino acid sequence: CASSPVWRGSSYNEQFF.

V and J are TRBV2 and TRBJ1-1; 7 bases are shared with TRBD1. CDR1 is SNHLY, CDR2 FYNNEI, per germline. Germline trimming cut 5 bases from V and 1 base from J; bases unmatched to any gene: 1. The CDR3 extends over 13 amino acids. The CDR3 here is CASSWDRNTEAFF. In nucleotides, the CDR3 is TGTGCCAGCAGTTGGGACAGGAACACTGAAGCTTTCTTT.

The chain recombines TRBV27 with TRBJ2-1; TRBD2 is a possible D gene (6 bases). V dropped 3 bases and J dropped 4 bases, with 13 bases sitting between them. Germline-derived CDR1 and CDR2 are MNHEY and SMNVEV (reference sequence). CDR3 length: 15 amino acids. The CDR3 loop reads CASSFIQEGYNEQFF. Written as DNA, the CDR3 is TGTGCCAGCAGTTTTATACAGGAGGGTTACAATGAGCAGTTCTTC.

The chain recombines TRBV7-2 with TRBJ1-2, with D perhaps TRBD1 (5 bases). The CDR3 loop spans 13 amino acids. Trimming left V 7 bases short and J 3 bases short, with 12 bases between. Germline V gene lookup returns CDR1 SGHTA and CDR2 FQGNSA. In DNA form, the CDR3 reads TGTGCCAGCACCTTGGACAAAGACTATGGCTACACCTTC. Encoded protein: CASTLDKDYGYTF.

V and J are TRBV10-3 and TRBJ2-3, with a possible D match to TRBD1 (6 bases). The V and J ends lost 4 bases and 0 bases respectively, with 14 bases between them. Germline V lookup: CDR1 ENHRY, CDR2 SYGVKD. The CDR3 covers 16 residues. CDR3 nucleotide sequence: TGTGCCATCAGTGGGGGACAATCCCCTAGCACAGATACGCAGTATTTT. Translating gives CAISGGQSPSTDTQYF.

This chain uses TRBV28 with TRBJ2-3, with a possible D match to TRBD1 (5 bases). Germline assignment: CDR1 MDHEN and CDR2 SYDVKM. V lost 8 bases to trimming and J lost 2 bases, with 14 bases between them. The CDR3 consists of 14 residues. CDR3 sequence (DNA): TGTGCCAGCTCAAGGGGCACCAACACAGATACGCAGTATTTT. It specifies CASSRGTNTDTQYF.

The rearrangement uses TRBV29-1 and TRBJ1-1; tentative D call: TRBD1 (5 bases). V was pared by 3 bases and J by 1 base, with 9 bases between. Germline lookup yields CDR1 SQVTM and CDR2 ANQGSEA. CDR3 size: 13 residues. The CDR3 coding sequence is TGCAGCGTTGAGAGACAGACGAACACTGAAGCTTTCTTT. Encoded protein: CSVERQTNTEAFF.

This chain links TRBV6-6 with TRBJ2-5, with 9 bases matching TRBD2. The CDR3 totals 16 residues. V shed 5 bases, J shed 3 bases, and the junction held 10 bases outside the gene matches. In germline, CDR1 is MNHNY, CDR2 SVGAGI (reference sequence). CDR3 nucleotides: TGTGCCAGCAGTCCCCCCCGCGGGAGGGCCAAAGAGACCCAGTACTTC. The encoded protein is CASSPPRGRAKETQYF.

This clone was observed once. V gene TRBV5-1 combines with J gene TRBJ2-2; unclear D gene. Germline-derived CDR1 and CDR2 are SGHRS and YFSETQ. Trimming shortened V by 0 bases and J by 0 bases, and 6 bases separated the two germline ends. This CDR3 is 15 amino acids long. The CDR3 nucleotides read TGCGCCAGCAGCTTGGCTACGGCGAACACCGGGGAGCTGTTTTTT. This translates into CASSLATANTGELFF.